Sequencing of this T cell receptor beta chain was carried out in a study of shared clonotypes between healthy human individuals. Per sorted-subset replicate PCR, input was approximately 200 ng DNA, representing some 30,000 T cell genomes. Some clones are missing from TCRdb's copy, which holds only in-frame ones; the method was immunoSEQ multiplex PCR. The top ten hold 0.9% to 1.4% of the sample, which has about 2 million clones, about 95% seen once. CDR3 length: 17 residues. From germline, CDR1 is MNHEY and CDR2 SMNVEV (reference sequence). V trimming: 5 bases; J trimming: 8 bases; junction bases outside the gene matches: 18. Naive CD8 cells were CD45RO-negative, positively selected for CCR7, excluding terminally differentiated effector memory CD45RA+ cells. Donors included only healthy HIV-negative adults lacking recent acute infections or vaccinations.

This rearrangement joins TRBV27 to TRBJ1-2; TRBD1 matches 9 bases. The sequence was obtained from a young man in good health. Material: naive CD8+ T cells sorted from blood. The CDR3 bases are TGTGCCAGCAGTACTCAACCACCGGGACAGGGTATCGGGGGCTACACCTTC. It codes for CASSTQPPGQGIGGYTF.